This TCR beta chain was retrieved from a study of blood T cell repertoires in COVID-19. Profiling relied on immunoSEQ multiplex PCR, and the TCRdb table lists in-frame clones only, not all of them. The sample contains some 300,000 clones, about 89% of which appear only once. J lost 3 bases, V lost 5 bases, and 13 bases had no gene match. Germline V gives CDR1 LNHDA, CDR2 SQIVND (reference sequence). The CDR3 spans 16 residues. The source is a woman in her thirties or forties who had recovered from COVID-19. What was sequenced was PBMCs or T cells enriched from blood (not recorded which). This chain connects TRBV19 to TRBJ2-7; 7 bases agree with TRBD1. The CDR3, as DNA: TGTGCCAGTAGTGAAATTTGGGGGCAGGGGGTCTACGAGCAGTACTTC. The encoded protein is CASSEIWGQGVYEQYF.